This passage covers 30 T cell receptor beta chains from one sample sequenced in a study of OX40 agonist ivuxolimab in advanced cancers. Profiling relied on immunoSEQ multiplex PCR, and the TCRdb table lists in-frame clones only, not all of them. The data contain just over 90,000 clones, around 94% of them seen just once; the ten biggest clones take up over 2.5%. The source material was CD4+ or CD8+ T cells sorted from blood, sampled in a trial of the OX40 agonist ivuxolimab. The receptor source for this set is an adult with an advanced solid tumor such as melanoma, head and neck, liver or kidney cancer.

The chain recombines TRBV13 with TRBJ1-5; 7 positions agree with TRBD1. The CDR3 is 17 amino acids. V shed 0 bases, J shed 0 bases, and the junction held 5 bases outside the gene matches. CDR1 is PRHDT, CDR2 FYEKMQ, per germline (reference sequence). The CDR3 DNA sequence: TGTGCCAGCAGCTTAGGCGGGACAGCTTATAGCAATCAGCCCCAGCATTTT. Amino acids: CASSLGGTAYSNQPQHF.

The chain is built from TRBV19 and TRBJ2-1; possibly TRBD1 or TRBD2 for D (7 bases each). V lost 8 bases, J lost 1 base, and 18 bases lay in between. CDR1 is LNHDA, CDR2 SQIVND, per germline (reference sequence). The CDR3 totals 16 residues. The CDR3 DNA reads TGTGCCAGTGAGGGGGAGGGGACAGTTTCCTACAATGAGCAGTTCTTC. Protein sequence: CASEGEGTVSYNEQFF. The whole variable domain, remainder taken from reference TRBV19 and TRBJ2-1, is DGGITQSPKYLFRKEGQNVTLSCEQNLNHDAMYWYRQDPGQGLRLIYYSQIVNDFQKGDIAEGYSVSREKKESFPLTVTSAQKNPTAFYLCASEGEGTVSYNEQFFGPGTRLTVL.

J is TRBJ2-5 and V is TRBV11-2, with 8 bases identical to TRBD2. CDR1 SGHAT and CDR2 FQNNGV come from the germline V gene. V lost 0 bases, J lost 5 bases, and 8 bases stayed unmatched. The CDR3 totals 16 residues. The CDR3 DNA reads as TGTGCCAGCAGCTTAGAACTAGGAGCGGGAGCGGAGACCCAGTACTTC. It encodes CASSLELGAGAETQYF.

This sequence joins TRBV14 and TRBJ2-5, with TRBD2 identical over 14 bases. This CDR3 contains 17 residues. The V and J ends lost 0 bases and 5 bases, in that order; junction bases with no gene match: 5. CDR1 is SGHDN, CDR2 FVKESK, per germline. The CDR3 is CASSQESGLAGVETQYF. CDR3 sequence (DNA): TGTGCCAGCAGCCAAGAATCGGGACTAGCGGGAGTCGAGACCCAGTACTTC.

The chain links TRBV7-9 to TRBJ2-7, with D maybe TRBD2 (5 bases). Trimming took off 5 bases at V and 1 base at J, with 9 bases between the two ends. Germline CDR1 reads SEHNR; CDR2 reads FQNEAQ (reference sequence). The CDR3 is made up of 13 amino acids. The CDR3 spells CASSPGNSYEQYF. The CDR3 DNA is TGTGCCAGCAGCCCGGGAAATTCCTACGAGCAGTACTTC.

The DNA for the CDR3 is TGTGCCAGTAGTACCCATGCGGGCTCCTCCTACGAGCAGTACTTC. This translates into CASSTHAGSSYEQYF. The chain combines TRBV19 with TRBJ2-7; D possibly corresponds to TRBD2 (5 bases). The germline V and J ends were trimmed by 4 bases and 0 bases, with 13 bases remaining between them. This CDR3 region has 15 residues. CDR1 and CDR2 from the germline V gene are LNHDA and SQIVND (reference sequence).

The CDR3 region is CAWTVLDTEAFF. Here the CDR3 DNA reads TGTGCCTGGACGGTATTGGATACTGAAGCTTTCTTT. The V gene is TRBV30, the J gene TRBJ1-1, with no clear D. Looked up from germline, CDR1 is GTSNPN and CDR2 is SVGIG (reference sequence). The CDR3 spans 12 residues. V lost 4 bases and J 5 bases, leaving 11 bases between the germline ends.

The rearrangement links TRBV4-1 to TRBJ2-3; D assignment may be TRBD1 or TRBD2 (5 bases each). Trimming shortened V by 1 base and J by 0 bases, and 5 bases separated the two germline ends. The CDR3 has 14 amino acids. CDR1 and CDR2 (germline): MGHRA, YSYEKL. The CDR3 is CASSQGGSTDTQYF. In nucleotides, the CDR3 is TGCGCCAGCAGCCAAGGGGGGAGCACAGATACGCAGTATTTT.

V is TRBV7-2 and J is TRBJ2-3; D tentatively reads TRBD1 or TRBD2 (5 bases each). This CDR3 spans 16 amino acids. Germline values: CDR1 SGHTA, CDR2 FQGNSA. V lost 0 bases and J 4 bases, leaving 14 bases between the germline ends. CDR3 sequence: CASSLAAGGGADTQYF. The CDR3 DNA follows: TGTGCCAGCAGCTTAGCGGCAGGTGGGGGAGCAGATACGCAGTATTTT.

The rearrangement joins TRBV9 to TRBJ1-2; 8 bases line up with TRBD1. Trimming at V came to 0 bases and at J to 0 bases, leaving 4 bases not matched to a gene. The germline CDR1 and CDR2 sequences are SGDLS and YYNGEE. The CDR3 is 16 residues long. The CDR3 reads CASSVARTGSNYGYTF. In DNA, the CDR3 is TGTGCCAGCAGCGTAGCTCGGACAGGGTCTAACTATGGCTACACCTTC. The full variable domain, rest sourced from reference TRBV9 and TRBJ1-2, is DSGVTQTPKHLITATGQRVTLRCSPRSGDLSVYWYQQSLDQGLQFLIQYYNGEERAKGNILERFSAQQFPDLHSELNLSSLELGDSALYFCASSVARTGSNYGYTFGSGTRLTVV.

The chain uses TRBV30 and TRBJ2-5; perhaps TRBD1 as D (5 bases). The end of the DNA fits TRBJ2-7 better, so the J call may be wrong. CDR3 size: 10 residues. Germline CDR1 is GTSNPN and CDR2 is SVGIG (reference sequence). The CDR3 nucleotides are TGTGCCGCTGGACACTACGAGCAGTACTTC. Protein: CAAGHYEQYF.

This rearrangement joins TRBV6-1 to TRBJ1-1, with a possible D match to TRBD1 (6 bases). This CDR3 comprises 13 residues. Germline values: CDR1 MNHNS, CDR2 SASEGT. V gave up 11 bases and J gave up 6 bases, with 19 bases separating them. CDR3: CAGKTGIWAEAFF. Written as DNA, the CDR3 is TGTGCCGGCAAAACAGGGATCTGGGCTGAAGCTTTCTTT.

The chain combines TRBV5-5 with TRBJ1-4; the D gene is possibly TRBD1 (5 bases). The germline V gene has CDR1 SGHKS and CDR2 YYEKEE (reference sequence). V lost 0 bases and J 3 bases, leaving 15 bases between the germline ends. The CDR3 length is 17 residues. The CDR3, as DNA: TGTGCCAGCAGCTTGGGCGGTATGGGCAGGGCTAATGAAAAACTGTTTTTT. It encodes CASSLGGMGRANEKLFF.

The CDR3 nucleotides are TGTGCCAGTAGTATAGTAGGAGGAGCTAATGAAAAACTGTTTTTT. Amino acids: CASSIVGGANEKLFF. The chain combines TRBV19 with TRBJ1-4; D unresolved. CDR3 size: 15 residues. The germline V gene encodes CDR1 LNHDA and CDR2 SQIVND (reference sequence). Trimming removed 1 base from V and 3 bases from J, with 9 bases in between.

The V and J genes are TRBV7-8 and TRBJ2-7; D might be TRBD2 (5 bases). The CDR3 is made up of 14 amino acids. The V end lost 3 bases, the J end lost 2 bases, and 11 bases lay between the germline ends. The germline CDR1 and CDR2 sequences are SGHVS and FQNEAQ. For the CDR3, the DNA is TGTGCCAGCAGCTTTTTTTCGGGGACCTACGAGCAGTACTTC. It yields the protein CASSFFSGTYEQYF. Drawing the rest from reference TRBV7-8 and TRBJ2-7, the complete variable domain is GAGVSQSPRYKVAKRGQDVALRCDPISGHVSLFWYQQALGQGPEFLTYFQNEAQLDKSGLPSDRFFAERPEGSVSTLKIQRTQQEDSAVYLCASSFFSGTYEQYFGPGTRLTVT.

This rearrangement joins TRBV10-2 to TRBJ1-5; D remains unclear. The V gene lost 2 bases and the J gene lost 0 bases, with 5 bases spanning the gap. Germline V CDR1 and CDR2: WSHSY, SAAADI. The CDR3 totals 14 residues. The CDR3 here is CASSEGNSNQPQHF. The CDR3 bases are TGCGCCAGCAGTGAGGGGAATAGCAATCAGCCCCAGCATTTT.

The CDR3 sequence: CASSLFPGNEQFF. The DNA of the CDR3 is TGTGCCAGCAGCTTATTCCCGGGGAATGAGCAGTTCTTC. V is TRBV7-3 and J is TRBJ2-1, with D perhaps TRBD2 (5 bases). The CDR3 is 13 amino acids. Trimming shortened V by 2 bases and J by 7 bases, and 9 bases separated the two germline ends. Germline V gene lookup returns CDR1 SGHTA and CDR2 FQGTGA.

V gene TRBV19 combines with J gene TRBJ2-7, with a tentative D call TRBD2 (5 bases). The length of the CDR3 is 14 residues. Germline V gives CDR1 LNHDA, CDR2 SQIVND (reference sequence). The V end was cut by 10 bases, the J end by 2 bases, with 18 bases between. The CDR3 sequence is CATPGGSETYEQYF. DNA of the CDR3: TGTGCCACCCCTGGTGGTAGCGAAACCTACGAGCAGTACTTC.

The rearrangement links TRBV5-1 to TRBJ2-3, with 7 bases lining up with TRBD1. This CDR3 spans 15 amino acids. The germline CDR1 and CDR2 sequences are SGHRS and YFSETQ. V was clipped by 4 bases and J by 4 bases; unmatched bases: 9. CDR3 sequence (DNA): TGCGCCAGCAGCCTCGGGACAGCAAGTTCAGATACGCAGTATTTT. Translated: CASSLGTASSDTQYF.

The V and J genes are TRBV5-5 and TRBJ2-7, with no clear D. CDR3 size: 14 residues. V shed 0 bases and J shed 2 bases, with 9 bases lying between them. Looked up from germline, CDR1 is SGHKS and CDR2 is YYEKEE (reference sequence). In nucleotides, the CDR3 is TGTGCCAGCAGCTTGGTCGGCAGGACCTACGAGCAGTACTTC. Translation: CASSLVGRTYEQYF.

This clone was seen only once. The V call is TRBV2, the J call TRBJ1-3, with TRBD1 matching over 7 bases. Germline V gene lookup returns CDR1 SNHLY and CDR2 FYNNEI. V gave up 6 bases and J gave up 2 bases; unmatched junction bases: 7. This CDR3 contains 15 residues. For the CDR3, the DNA is TGTGCCAGCAGCAAAACGACAGGGCCTGGAAACACCATATATTTT. It is translated as CASSKTTGPGNTIYF.

The J gene is TRBJ2-1, the V gene TRBV19; weak D call: TRBD2 (6 bases). V was cut by 7 bases and J by 6 bases, with 13 bases left in between. Per germline, CDR1 LNHDA and CDR2 SQIVND (reference sequence). The CDR3 spans 13 residues. CDR3 bases: TGTGCCAGTATCGGGGGAGTCTCCAATGAGCAGTTCTTC. This sequence encodes CASIGGVSNEQFF.

CDR3 sequence (DNA): TGTGCCAGCAGCTTAGGGACAACTTGGCTCTCCTACGAGCAGTACTTC. It specifies CASSLGTTWLSYEQYF. The chain joins TRBV11-2 to TRBJ2-7, with D perhaps TRBD1 (5 bases). This CDR3 comprises 16 residues. Germline-derived CDR1 and CDR2 are SGHAT and FQNNGV. Deletions cut 1 base from V and 0 bases from J, with 13 bases between.

This chain connects TRBV9 to TRBJ2-1; 12 bases line up with TRBD2. Losses at the gene ends were 0 bases for V and 9 bases for J; bases not matched to a gene: 1. Germline CDR1 is SGDLS and CDR2 is YYNGEE. This CDR3 is 14 amino acids long. This chain's CDR3 is CASSVELAGGEQFF. DNA of the CDR3: TGTGCCAGCAGCGTAGAACTAGCGGGGGGTGAGCAGTTCTTC.

The chain carries TRBV6-5 and TRBJ1-2; possibly TRBD1 for D (5 bases). This CDR3 is 14 amino acids long. Germline values: CDR1 MNHEY, CDR2 SVGAGI. The germline V and J ends were trimmed by 5 bases and 3 bases, with 13 bases remaining between them. The CDR3 sequence: CASSPTRGDYGYTF. The CDR3 nucleotides are TGTGCCAGCAGTCCCACCCGAGGGGACTATGGCTACACCTTC.

The chain combines TRBV18 with TRBJ1-2, with D perhaps TRBD1 (6 bases). CDR3 length: 16 residues. The V gene lost 3 bases and the J gene lost 2 bases, with 16 bases spanning the gap. The germline V gene encodes CDR1 KGHSH and CDR2 LQKENI. Written as DNA, the CDR3 is TGTGCCAGCTCACCTCGGGGGGGCAGAGGAAACTATGGCTACACCTTC. It encodes CASSPRGGRGNYGYTF.

The DNA of the CDR3 is TGTGCCAGCAGTTTATTCGGACAGGGGGTCACAGATACGCAGTATTTT. It specifies CASSLFGQGVTDTQYF. V usage is TRBV27 and J usage is TRBJ2-3, with TRBD1 identical over 10 bases. The CDR3 is 16 amino acids. The junction had 3 bases not matched to a gene; V was cut back by 1 base and J by 2 bases. Germline V lookup: CDR1 MNHEY, CDR2 SMNVEV (reference sequence).

The rearrangement links TRBV30 to TRBJ2-5, with a weak D call TRBD1 (5 bases). The germline V gene encodes CDR1 GTSNPN and CDR2 SVGIG (reference sequence). V lost 0 bases and J 5 bases, leaving 10 bases between the germline ends. The CDR3 is 13 residues long. The CDR3 DNA sequence: TGTGCCTGGAGTGTAAGCAGGGTGGAGACCCAGTACTTC. This encodes CAWSVSRVETQYF.

The chain joins TRBV10-3 to TRBJ1-2; maybe TRBD1 (5 bases). Germline V gene lookup returns CDR1 ENHRY and CDR2 SYGVKD. The CDR3 is 14 residues long. V was clipped by 0 bases and J by 8 bases, with 13 bases between them. Here the CDR3 DNA reads TGTGCCATCAGTGAGTCGATCGGGGGTGAAGGCTACACCTTC. Translated, it gives CAISESIGGEGYTF.

The genes are TRBV6-1 and TRBJ2-1; D perhaps matches TRBD2 (6 bases). V lost 7 bases to trimming and J lost 7 bases, with 17 bases between them. The CDR3 sequence is 14 residues long. CDR1 and CDR2 from the germline V gene are MNHNS and SASEGT. CDR3 bases: TGTGCCAGCATTGACGGAGGGCCCCAGAATGAGCAGTTCTTC. Translation: CASIDGGPQNEQFF.